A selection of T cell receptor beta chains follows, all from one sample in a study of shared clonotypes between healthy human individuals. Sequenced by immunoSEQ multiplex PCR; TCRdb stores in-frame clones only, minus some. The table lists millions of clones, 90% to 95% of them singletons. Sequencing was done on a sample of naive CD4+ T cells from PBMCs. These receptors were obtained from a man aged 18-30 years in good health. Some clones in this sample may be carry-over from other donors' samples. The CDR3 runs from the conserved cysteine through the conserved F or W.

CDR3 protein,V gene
CASSRRGQTYNEQFF,TRBV27
CASSARDRNTEAFF,TRBV9
CASSPRYRKETQYF,TRBV9
CSVVPGVGTEAFF,TRBV29-1
CASIKGYTGGNEQFF,TRBV6-1
CASMEDRNSYEQYF,TRBV19
CASSLGARGDTQYF,TRBV5-1
CAWSVGRPGNTEAFF,TRBV30
CASSPDSGSNQPQHF,TRBV5-1
CASSGSGGDTGELFF,TRBV6-1
CASSWGQLTDTQYF,TRBV5-4
CASSPVTGAYEQYF,TRBV18
CASSFQRDTDTQYF,TRBV7-8
CASSVQGLSGNTIYF,TRBV5-1
CASSLPGFRQPQHF,TRBV28
CASSLESGRGTYEQYF,TRBV5-1
CASSPAGGPGDTQYF,TRBV5-4
CASSPLASGGSTDTQYF,TRBV18
CASSLRAPSGPYEQYF,TRBV27
CASSEAGTYEQYF,TRBV7-9
CSARYNEQFF,TRBV20-1
CASSLSALYGYTF,TRBV27
CASRRQGLTDTQYF,TRBV6-6
CASSPNSLLNTEAFF,TRBV7-9
CASSLYPQGSNYGYTF,TRBV28
CASSIQGTDTQYF,TRBV14
CASSLWGTSGSYEQYF,TRBV28
CASSFVDGNSGNTIYF,TRBV5-6
CASSYSVGQANEQFF,TRBV6-5
CASSLRGRLNEQYF,TRBV11-2
CASSQSRGAGNTEAFF,TRBV23-1
CASTQQSNQPQHF,TRBV2
CASSLQGRETQYF,TRBV7-9
CASSFPGTEGGYTF,TRBV5-1
CASSLVGLGSYGYTF,TRBV7-2
CASSLAQAGTQYF,TRBV7-9
CASSRSGTGLETQYF,TRBV7-7
CASSYDPARAAGYTF,TRBV6-5